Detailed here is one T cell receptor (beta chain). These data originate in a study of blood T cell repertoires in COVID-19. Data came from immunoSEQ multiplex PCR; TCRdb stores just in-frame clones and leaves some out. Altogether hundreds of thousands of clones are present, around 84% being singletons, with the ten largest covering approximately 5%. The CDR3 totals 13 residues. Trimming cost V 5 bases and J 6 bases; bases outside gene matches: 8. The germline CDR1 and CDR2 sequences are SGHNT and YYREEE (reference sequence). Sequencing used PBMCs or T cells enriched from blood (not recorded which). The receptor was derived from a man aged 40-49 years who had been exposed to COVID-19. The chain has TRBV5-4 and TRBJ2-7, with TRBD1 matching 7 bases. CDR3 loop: CASSIQGSSEQYF. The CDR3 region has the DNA TGTGCCAGCAGTATACAGGGGAGCTCCGAGCAGTACTTC.